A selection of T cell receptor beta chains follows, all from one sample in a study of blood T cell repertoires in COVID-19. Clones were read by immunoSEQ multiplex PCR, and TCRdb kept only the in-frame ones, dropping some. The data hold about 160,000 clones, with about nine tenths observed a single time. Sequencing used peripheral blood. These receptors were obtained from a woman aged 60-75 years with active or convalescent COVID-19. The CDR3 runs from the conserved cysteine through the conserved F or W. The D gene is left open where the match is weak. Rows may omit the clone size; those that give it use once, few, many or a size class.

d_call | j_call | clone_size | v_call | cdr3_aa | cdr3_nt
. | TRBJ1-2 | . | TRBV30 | CAISKPFSDGYTF | TGTGCCATCTCTAAACCTTTTTCGGATGGCTACACCTTC
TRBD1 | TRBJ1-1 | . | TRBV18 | CASSLGTVNTEAFF | TGTGCCAGCTCACTCGGGACAGTGAACACTGAAGCTTTCTTT
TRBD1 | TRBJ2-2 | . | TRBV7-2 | CASREQGANTGELFF | TGTGCCAGCAGAGAGCAGGGGGCGAACACCGGGGAGCTGTTTTTT
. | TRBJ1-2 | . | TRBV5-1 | CASSLEAGVEYGYTF | TGCGCCAGCAGCTTGGAGGCAGGGGTGGAATATGGCTACACCTTC
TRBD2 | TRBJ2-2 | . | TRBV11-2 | CASSPGGWRANTGELFF | TGTGCCAGCAGCCCGGGAGGTTGGAGGGCGAACACCGGGGAGCTGTTTTTT
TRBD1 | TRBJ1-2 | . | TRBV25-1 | CASSVGTGVGYTF | TGTGCCAGCAGTGTCGGGACAGGGGTCGGCTACACCTTC
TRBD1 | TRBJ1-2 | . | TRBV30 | CAWSRDRPYGYTF | TGTGCCTGGAGTAGGGACAGGCCTTATGGCTACACCTTC
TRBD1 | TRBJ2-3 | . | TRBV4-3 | CASSQGQGSLDTQYF | TGCGCCAGCAGCCAAGGACAGGGAAGCCTGGATACGCAGTATTTT
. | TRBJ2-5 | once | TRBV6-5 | CASSRPRGNGETQYF | TGTGCCAGCAGTCGACCGAGGGGGAACGGGGAGACCCAGTACTTC
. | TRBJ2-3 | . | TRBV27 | CASSLWSSGTGAVTQYF | TGTGCCAGCAGTTTATGGTCATCGGGGACTGGGGCAGTTACGCAGTATTTT
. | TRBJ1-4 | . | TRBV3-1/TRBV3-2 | CASSQDLAGGKLFF | TGTGCCAGCAGTCAAGATTTAGCGGGAGGAAAACTGTTTTTT
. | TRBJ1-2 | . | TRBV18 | CASSPGGGEDGYTF | TGTGCCAGCTCACCAGGTGGCGGGGAGGATGGCTACACCTTC
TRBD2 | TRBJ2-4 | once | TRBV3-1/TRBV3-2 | CASSQDHPGLAGGSIAKNIQYF | TGTGCCAGCAGCCAAGATCACCCGGGACTAGCGGGGGGTTCGATAGCCAAAAACATTCAGTACTTC
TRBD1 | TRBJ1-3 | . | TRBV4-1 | CASSQDRGQGYTIYF | TGCGCCAGCAGCCAAGATCGAGGACAGGGCTACACCATATATTTT
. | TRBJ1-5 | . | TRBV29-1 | CSIQDTGANQPQHF | TGCAGCATCCAGGACACCGGAGCTAATCAGCCCCAGCATTTT
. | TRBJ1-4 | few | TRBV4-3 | CASSQLFLQGSEKLFF | TGCGCCAGCAGCCAATTGTTTCTTCAGGGGAGTGAAAAACTGTTTTTT
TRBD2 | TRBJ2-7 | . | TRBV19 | CASSTSGGYEQYF | TGTGCCAGTAGTACGAGCGGGGGTTACGAGCAGTACTTC
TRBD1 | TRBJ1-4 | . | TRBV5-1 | CASRWAGTGDDGLFF | TGCGCCAGCAGATGGGCCGGGACAGGGGACGATGGGTTGTTTTTT
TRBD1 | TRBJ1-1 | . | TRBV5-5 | CASLTGRLNTEAFF | TGTGCCAGCCTGACAGGGCGACTGAACACTGAAGCTTTCTTT
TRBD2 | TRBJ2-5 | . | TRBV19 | CASSGPSGGKKETQYF | TGTGCCAGTAGTGGGCCTAGCGGGGGAAAAAAGGAGACCCAGTACTTC
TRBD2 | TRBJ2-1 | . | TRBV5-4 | CASSLTGGFYNEQFF | TGTGCCAGCAGCTTGACGGGGGGTTTCTACAATGAGCAGTTCTTC
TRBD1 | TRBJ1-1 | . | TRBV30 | CAWSVLRTGGVGTEAFF | TGTGCCTGGAGTGTACTTCGGACAGGGGGCGTGGGCACTGAAGCTTTCTTT
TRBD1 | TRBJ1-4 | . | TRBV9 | CASSVGPGQTNEKLFF | TGTGCCAGCAGCGTAGGACCGGGACAGACTAATGAAAAACTGTTTTTT
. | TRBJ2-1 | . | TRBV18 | CASSPGEYNEQFF | TGTGCCAGCTCACCCGGGGAATACAATGAGCAGTTCTTC
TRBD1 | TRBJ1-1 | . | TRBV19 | CASSIDHSGGTEAFF | TGTGCCAGTAGTATAGATCATTCAGGGGGTACTGAAGCTTTCTTT
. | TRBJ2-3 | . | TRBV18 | CASSGAQGTDTQYF | TGTGCCAGCTCAGGGGCCCAGGGGACAGATACGCAGTATTTT
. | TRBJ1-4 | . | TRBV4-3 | CASSQDTLINGEPNEKLFF | TGCGCCAGCAGCCAAGATACCCTCATAAACGGGGAGCCTAATGAAAAACTGTTTTTT
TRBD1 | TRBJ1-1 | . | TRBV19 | CASSPRQGLRNTEAFF | TGTGCCAGTAGTCCCCGACAGGGGCTAAGAAACACTGAAGCTTTCTTT
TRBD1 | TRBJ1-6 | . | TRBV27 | CASSSLGTGRNSPLHF | TGTGCCAGCAGTTCGTTAGGGACAGGGCGAAATTCACCCCTCCACTTT
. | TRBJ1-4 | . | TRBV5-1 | CASSYSVHGAEKLFF | TGCGCCAGCAGCTACTCTGTCCATGGGGCCGAAAAACTGTTTTTT
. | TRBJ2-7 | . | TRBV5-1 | CASSSSGPLAEQYF | TGCGCCAGCAGCTCCTCCGGGCCCCTAGCCGAGCAGTACTTC
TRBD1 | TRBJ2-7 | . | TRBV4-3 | CASSQGPGQVYEQYF | TGCGCCAGCAGCCAAGGACCGGGACAGGTCTACGAGCAGTACTTC
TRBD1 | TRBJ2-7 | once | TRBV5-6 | CASSVDGQDYEQYF | TGTGCCAGCAGCGTGGACGGACAGGACTACGAGCAGTACTTC
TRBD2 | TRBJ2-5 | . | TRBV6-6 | CASRDLLAGQETQYF | TGTGCCAGCAGGGACCTACTAGCGGGCCAAGAGACCCAGTACTTC
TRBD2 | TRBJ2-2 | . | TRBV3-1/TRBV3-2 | CASSLGTAGGARELFF | TGTGCCAGCAGCCTTGGGACAGCGGGGGGGGCTCGGGAGCTGTTTTTT
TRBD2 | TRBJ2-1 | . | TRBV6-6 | CAGWTSGANNEQFF | TGTGCCGGGTGGACTAGCGGGGCCAACAATGAGCAGTTCTTC
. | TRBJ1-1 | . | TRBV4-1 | CASSQDPGSGYTEAFF | TGCGCCAGCAGCCAAGACCCAGGGTCGGGTTACACTGAAGCTTTCTTT
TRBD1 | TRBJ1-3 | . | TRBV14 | CASSPTGAGNTIYF | TGTGCCAGCAGCCCTACAGGGGCCGGAAACACCATATATTTT
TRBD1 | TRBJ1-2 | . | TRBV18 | CASSPGQAADYGYTF | TGTGCCAGCTCACCCGGACAGGCCGCGGACTATGGCTACACCTTC
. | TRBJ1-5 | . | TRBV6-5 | CASSWYTGGNQPQHF | TGTGCCAGCAGCTGGTACACAGGCGGCAATCAGCCCCAGCATTTT
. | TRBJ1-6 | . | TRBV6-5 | CASSPQGFNSPLHF | TGTGCCAGCAGTCCTCAGGGGTTTAATTCACCCCTCCACTTT